A selection of T cell receptor beta chains follows, all from one sample in a study of blood T cell repertoires in COVID-19. Profiled with immunoSEQ multiplex PCR; TCRdb holds only in-frame clones, not every one. Among under 60,000 clones listed, 84% were seen once. The sample comprised peripheral blood. These receptors were obtained from a man aged 60-69 years with acute or convalescent COVID-19. Both conserved end residues are part of each CDR3. The order of the fields is V gene, J gene, D gene, clone size, CDR3 length, CDR3 DNA, CDR3 protein. A D gene is named only where the DNA matches it firmly. Size is stated for part of the rows, as once, few or many counts, or as a class when the clone is expanded.

V gene: TRBV3-1/TRBV3-2; J gene: TRBJ1-2; D gene: TRBD1; clone size: .; CDR3 length: 14; CDR3 DNA: TGTGCCAGCAGCCAGGTACCAGGGGGCAATGGCTACACCTTC; CDR3 protein: CASSQVPGGNGYTF
V gene: TRBV7-2; J gene: TRBJ1-5; D gene: .; clone size: few; CDR3 length: 15; CDR3 DNA: TGTGCCAGCAGCTTCGGGGGGTATAGCAATCAGCCCCAGCATTTT; CDR3 protein: CASSFGGYSNQPQHF
V gene: TRBV29-1; J gene: TRBJ1-2; D gene: .; clone size: .; CDR3 length: 15; CDR3 DNA: TGCAGCGTTGAACCCACAATGTCTTCTAACTATGGCTACACCTTC; CDR3 protein: CSVEPTMSSNYGYTF
V gene: TRBV12-5; J gene: TRBJ1-3; D gene: .; clone size: .; CDR3 length: 14; CDR3 DNA: TGTGCTAGTGGCCCCGGCGGGGCCGGAAACACCATATATTTT; CDR3 protein: CASGPGGAGNTIYF
V gene: TRBV4-2; J gene: TRBJ1-2; D gene: .; clone size: .; CDR3 length: 14; CDR3 DNA: TGTGCCAGCAGCCAAGGTAGCTCTTGGTATGGCTACACCTTC; CDR3 protein: CASSQGSSWYGYTF
V gene: TRBV7-3; J gene: TRBJ2-3; D gene: TRBD1; clone size: .; CDR3 length: 15; CDR3 DNA: TGTGCCAGCAGCCCCGGGACAGGGGGCGCAGATACGCAGTATTTT; CDR3 protein: CASSPGTGGADTQYF
V gene: TRBV7-2; J gene: TRBJ1-3; D gene: .; clone size: few; CDR3 length: 16; CDR3 DNA: TGTGCCAGCAGCAGAACTCAGGGTTACTCTGGAAACACCATATATTTT; CDR3 protein: CASSRTQGYSGNTIYF
V gene: TRBV19; J gene: TRBJ1-1; D gene: .; clone size: few; CDR3 length: 12; CDR3 DNA: TGTGCCAGTAGTCGGGGGAGCGCTGAAGCTTTCTTT; CDR3 protein: CASSRGSAEAFF
V gene: TRBV14; J gene: TRBJ1-1; D gene: TRBD1; clone size: .; CDR3 length: 12; CDR3 DNA: TGTGCCAGCAGCCCAAACAGGGGTGAAGCTTTCTTT; CDR3 protein: CASSPNRGEAFF
V gene: TRBV5-1; J gene: TRBJ1-5; D gene: .; clone size: .; CDR3 length: 16; CDR3 DNA: TGCGCCAGCAGCTTGCAGGTTTTTCTAAGCAATCAGCCCCAGCATTTT; CDR3 protein: CASSLQVFLSNQPQHF
V gene: TRBV27; J gene: TRBJ2-7; D gene: TRBD1; clone size: .; CDR3 length: 13; CDR3 DNA: TGTGCCAGCAGTTTGGCGGCAGGGGGCGAGCAGTACTTC; CDR3 protein: CASSLAAGGEQYF
V gene: TRBV9; J gene: TRBJ2-7; D gene: TRBD2; clone size: .; CDR3 length: 14; CDR3 DNA: TGTGCCAGCAGCCCCCGGACTAGCGAGGACGAGCAGTACTTC; CDR3 protein: CASSPRTSEDEQYF
V gene: TRBV5-6; J gene: TRBJ1-5; D gene: .; clone size: few; CDR3 length: 13; CDR3 DNA: TGTGCCAGTGCCAGGGTAGGGAATCAGCCCCAGCATTTT; CDR3 protein: CASARVGNQPQHF
V gene: TRBV29-1; J gene: TRBJ2-7; D gene: .; clone size: .; CDR3 length: 13; CDR3 DNA: TGCAGCGTAAAAACCGGGTCACGCGCCGAGCAGTACTTC; CDR3 protein: CSVKTGSRAEQYF
V gene: TRBV9; J gene: TRBJ2-1; D gene: .; clone size: .; CDR3 length: 16; CDR3 DNA: TGTGCCAGCAGCCTCCGGTCGGGGATAGGGAACAATGAGCAGTTCTTC; CDR3 protein: CASSLRSGIGNNEQFF
V gene: TRBV3-1/TRBV3-2; J gene: TRBJ1-3; D gene: .; clone size: .; CDR3 length: 15; CDR3 DNA: TGTGCCAGCAGCCAAGACACAAACTCTGGAAACACCATATATTTT; CDR3 protein: CASSQDTNSGNTIYF
V gene: TRBV11-2; J gene: TRBJ1-2; D gene: TRBD1; clone size: .; CDR3 length: 14; CDR3 DNA: TGTGCCAGCACCCCCGCAGGGGGCAACTATGGCTACACCTTC; CDR3 protein: CASTPAGGNYGYTF
V gene: TRBV5-4; J gene: TRBJ1-1; D gene: .; clone size: .; CDR3 length: 14; CDR3 DNA: TGTGCCAGCAGCTTGGGGGGGGTGAACACTGAAGCTTTCTTT; CDR3 protein: CASSLGGVNTEAFF
V gene: TRBV5-6; J gene: TRBJ1-2; D gene: .; clone size: .; CDR3 length: 16; CDR3 DNA: TGTGCCAGCAGCTTGCGACAGAGTCTCCCCCTCTATGGCTACACCTTC; CDR3 protein: CASSLRQSLPLYGYTF
V gene: TRBV11-2; J gene: TRBJ1-1; D gene: .; clone size: once; CDR3 length: 14; CDR3 DNA: TGTGCCAGCAGCTTAGATTTGCGTGGCACTGAAGCTTTCTTT; CDR3 protein: CASSLDLRGTEAFF
V gene: TRBV13; J gene: TRBJ1-1; D gene: .; clone size: .; CDR3 length: 12; CDR3 DNA: TGTGCCAGCAGCTTAGTTCCAGGAGAAGCTTTCTTT; CDR3 protein: CASSLVPGEAFF
V gene: TRBV14; J gene: TRBJ1-1; D gene: .; clone size: .; CDR3 length: 13; CDR3 DNA: TGTGCCAGCAGCATGGGCAAGAACACTGAAGCTTTCTTT; CDR3 protein: CASSMGKNTEAFF
V gene: TRBV5-6; J gene: TRBJ1-3; D gene: .; clone size: .; CDR3 length: 13; CDR3 DNA: TGTGCCAGCAGCTTGGAAGCAGGAAACACCATATATTTT; CDR3 protein: CASSLEAGNTIYF
V gene: TRBV6-5; J gene: TRBJ1-5; D gene: .; clone size: .; CDR3 length: 15; CDR3 DNA: TGTGCCAGCAGTTACTCCCAGGGTAGCAATCAGCCCCAGCATTTT; CDR3 protein: CASSYSQGSNQPQHF
V gene: TRBV24-1; J gene: TRBJ2-2; D gene: TRBD1; clone size: .; CDR3 length: 15; CDR3 DNA: TGTGCCACCAGTGACGTACAGGGGGCTAACGGGGAGCTGTTTTTT; CDR3 protein: CATSDVQGANGELFF
V gene: TRBV27; J gene: TRBJ1-2; D gene: TRBD1; clone size: .; CDR3 length: 17; CDR3 DNA: TGTGCCAGCAGTCCGAGCGGGACAGGGGCCCGATCCTATGGCTACACCTTC; CDR3 protein: CASSPSGTGARSYGYTF
V gene: TRBV5-1; J gene: TRBJ1-1; D gene: TRBD1; clone size: .; CDR3 length: 14; CDR3 DNA: TGCGCCAGCAGCTTCACAGGGGGTCAGACTGAAGCTTTCTTT; CDR3 protein: CASSFTGGQTEAFF
V gene: TRBV9; J gene: TRBJ1-1; D gene: TRBD1; clone size: .; CDR3 length: 15; CDR3 DNA: TGTGCCAGCAGCGCGGGACACAGGGGGAACACTGAAGCTTTCTTT; CDR3 protein: CASSAGHRGNTEAFF
V gene: TRBV7-8; J gene: TRBJ1-5; D gene: .; clone size: .; CDR3 length: 15; CDR3 DNA: TGTGCCAGCAGTAGACAGCTCGGCGGCAATCAGCCCCAGCATTTT; CDR3 protein: CASSRQLGGNQPQHF
V gene: TRBV19; J gene: TRBJ1-6; D gene: .; clone size: .; CDR3 length: 14; CDR3 DNA: TGTGCCAGTAGTGAGGCGTGGAGTAATTCACCCCTCCACTTT; CDR3 protein: CASSEAWSNSPLHF